The 2 T cell receptor beta chains reported below all come from one sample, sequenced in a study of blood T cell repertoires in COVID-19. Sequencing used immunoSEQ multiplex PCR; TCRdb keeps in-frame clones, though not all of them. The table includes roughly 100,000 clones, approximately 84% detected once. Sequenced: peripheral blood. These receptors originate from a human donor in a cohort sampled during active or convalescent COVID-19.

The chain couples TRBV7-3 to TRBJ2-5, with D perhaps matching TRBD2 (7 bases). V lost 3 bases and J 2 bases, leaving 10 bases between the germline ends. Germline values: CDR1 SGHTA, CDR2 FQGTGA. The CDR3 runs to 14 residues. Written as DNA, the CDR3 is TGTGCCAGCAGCTTGGGGAGGGGGCAAGAGACCCAGTACTTC. Its translation: CASSLGRGQETQYF.

This clone was recorded many times. The CDR3 nucleotides are TGTGCCAGCAGTTTGGAACAGTTCACGATTAACTATGGCTACACCTTC. Translation gives CASSLEQFTINYGYTF. This chain links TRBV27 with TRBJ1-2; D is uncertain. Germline assignment: CDR1 MNHEY and CDR2 SMNVEV (reference sequence). V lost 3 bases, J lost 1 base, and 15 bases lay in between. This CDR3 has 16 residues.